This T cell receptor (beta chain) was captured by sequencing in a study of blood T cells in healthy people across ages (dated by TCRdb to between 2014 and 2017). For context, the study as a whole: Template switching captured roughly one uniquely barcoded TCR beta cDNA molecule per two T cells in model experiments. The donors were divided into four age groups: young (average around 15 years), middle-aged (about 39), aged (approximately 62) and long-lived (roughly 82). Donors of different ages were randomly distributed across sequencing lanes to avoid experimental bias. The study measured age-related changes in TCR beta repertoire diversity using deep sequencing normalized with unique cDNA molecular identifiers. For two donors (one aged 18 to 30 and one aged 80 or older), the study analyzed two additional independent replicas of 1 million unique cDNA reads from the same blood draw. Findings and caveats that apply to the study as a whole: Donor CMV infection status was unknown, potentially confounding age-related changes in expanded clonotypes. There was a strong correlation between observed TCR beta diversity and the percentage of naive T cells measured by flow cytometry. Compared with the aged group, more naive CD4+ T cells, fewer expanded clones and increased TCR diversity were shown by the long-lived group, suggesting age selection. As age increased, observed TCR beta diversity per million T cells dropped in a roughly linear way, and a significant reduction was already evident by age 40. Estimates of total diversity based on one million sequenced T cells were considered lower bounds and underestimates. Conclusive comparison of naive and antigen-experienced compartments was prevented by the profiling of bulk unsorted PBMCs.

Library prep was done by 5' RACE. TCRdb records Illumina HiSeq 2500 as the sequencer. The second PCR ran for roughly 7 to 11 cycles and used a J-beta primer mix along with a sample-barcoded 5' primer. A unique molecular identifier was introduced onto each TCR beta cDNA molecule by a template-switch 5' adaptor carrying 12 random nucleotides. Each sample yielded at least 3 million CDR3-containing paired-end reads. All of the RNA was converted into first-strand cDNA using the Mint cDNA synthesis kit, with a TRBC-specific oligonucleotide serving as the primer. After uracil-DNA glycosylase treatment, a first 18-cycle PCR used universal primers M1SS and BC2_uni_R on all cDNA. On the study's bioinformatics: Each sample was normalized by randomly selecting 1 million high-quality reads, each carrying a distinct molecular identifier. Reads sharing molecular identifiers were discarded rather than binned into consensus sequences. MiTCR, set to a Q25 quality threshold and the strictest error-elimination algorithm, was used for CDR3 identification, clonotype clustering and error correction. A nonparametric unseen species model with Euler transformation was used to estimate a lower bound on total TCR beta diversity. Clones were called with MiXCR by TCRdb after fastp trimmed the public reads at Q25, and only in-frame beta chains were retained. Rows are unified per CDR3 protein, each entry keeping the most common DNA and genes. None of the V and J calls come from the authors' own analysis; TCRdb made them. This sample lists 1.5 million to 2 million distinct CDR3 sequences; 49% were detected once. The top ten clonotypes cover around 2.1% of the sample.

V loses 2 bases of germline sequence and J loses 2 bases, and the interval between the two ends is 13 bases. Via the germline V gene (reference sequence), CDR1 is DFQATT and CDR2 SNEGSKA. CDR3 length: 15 amino acids, cysteine to phenylalanine. Kept here is only the CDR3 DNA, which spans 45 bases and is read in frame from base 1. Donors were under 40 systemically healthy Caucasian individuals from Russia aged roughly 6 to 90 years. Ten milliliters of peripheral blood were drawn from each donor into EDTA-treated Vacutainer tubes. PBMCs were isolated by Ficoll-Paque density-gradient centrifugation, with at least 6 million obtained per sample. Trizol reagent was used to extract total RNA from PBMCs, with at least 6 micrograms per sample. For every donor, an aliquot of PBMCs went through flow cytometry to measure the percentages of naive CD45RAhigh/CD27high T cells. This clonotype was seen a handful of times. Its antigen remains unidentified. Per-nucleotide qualities are absent, and no much larger clonotype sits a single base away.

The sequence derives from a woman in her 40s in good health. The chain is made from TRBV20-1 and TRBJ2-1, with a tentative D call of TRBD1 or TRBD2, each matching 6 bases. Sample: blood. At the DNA level, the sequence is TGCAGTGCTAGACCGACCGGGGGCACCTACAATGAGCAGTTCTTC. The encoded protein is CSARPTGGTYNEQFF.